The 26 T cell receptor beta chains below all came from one sample that was sequenced in a study of neurological immune-mediated disorders (dated by TCRdb to between 2018 and 2021). Preparation of the library involved 5' RACE. Sequencer: Illumina HiSeq 2500. TCRdb reran the public reads through fastp at Q25 and MiXCR, keeping productive beta chains. Rows are unified per CDR3 protein, each entry keeping the most common DNA and genes. The sample table records about 38,000 distinct CDR3 sequences; 4% to 5.5% of these occur just once. The top ten hold about 10% of the sample. Sequenced sample: CD4+ T cells from blood. The receptors here all came from a young man in good health.

In its sample, this clonotype was seen many times. This chain uses TRBV27 with TRBJ2-2; D not certain. Germline-derived CDR1 and CDR2 are MNHEY and SMNVEV (reference sequence). The CDR3 has 13 amino acids. Trimming took off 4 bases at V and 2 bases at J, with 5 bases between the two ends. The CDR3, as DNA: TGTGCCAGCAGTTCGAGCAACACCGGGGAGCTGTTTTTT. This gives the protein CASSSSNTGELFF.

This clonotype was seen many times. The rearrangement links TRBV3-1 to TRBJ1-2; D remains ambiguous. This CDR3 region has 15 residues. Looked up from germline, CDR1 is LGHDT and CDR2 is YNNKEL (reference sequence). V was cut by 1 base and J by 8 bases, with 17 bases left in between. CDR3 residues: CASSQGSPAVLGYTF. The CDR3 DNA sequence: TGTGCCAGCAGCCAAGGGTCCCCGGCGGTATTGGGCTACACCTTC.

This clonotype was seen only a few times. The chain recombines TRBV5-1 with TRBJ1-3; the D is unclear. Germline values: CDR1 SGHRS, CDR2 YFSETQ. The CDR3 extends over 15 amino acids. V lost 0 bases and J lost 2, with 9 bases in between. The CDR3, as DNA: TGCGCCAGCAGCTTGGTTGGGGAACCTGGAAACACCATATATTTT. The encoded protein is CASSLVGEPGNTIYF.

This clonotype was detected ten times or more. This chain connects TRBV29-1 to TRBJ2-6, with D hard to call. CDR3 length: 15 amino acids. Germline-derived CDR1 and CDR2 are SQVTM and ANQGSEA. V was clipped by 6 bases and J by 0 bases, with 12 bases between them. This CDR3 reads CSVAGPDSGANVLTF. The DNA for the CDR3 is TGCAGCGTCGCCGGACCGGACTCTGGGGCCAACGTCCTGACTTTC.

In its sample, this clonotype was seen many times. The chain links TRBV5-1 to TRBJ1-1; D is unresolved. This CDR3 region has 14 residues. Looked up from germline, CDR1 is SGHRS and CDR2 is YFSETQ. Trimming removed 1 base from V and 1 base from J, with 8 bases in between. CDR3 residues: CASSLQAGNTEAFF. The CDR3 nucleotides read TGCGCCAGCAGCTTGCAGGCGGGGAACACTGAAGCTTTCTTT.

As to this clonotype: The CDR3 does not end in the conserved phenylalanine or tryptophan, so this is likely a read error. The chain combines TRBV5-1 with TRBJ2-5; D gene uncertain. The CDR3 is 11 residues long. CDR1 is SGHRS and CDR2 is YFSETQ in the germline V gene. CDR3 DNA: TGCGCCAGTAGCTCCCAAGAGACCCAGTACTGC. As protein: CASSSQETQYC.

This clonotype was seen many times. The chain carries TRBV12-3 or TRBV12-4 and TRBJ2-7; unclear D gene. The CDR3 has 13 residues. V was pared by 0 bases and J by 7 bases, with 10 bases between. As DNA, the CDR3 is TGTGCCAGCAGTTTAGCGAGTCCCCAGGAGCAGTACTTC. As protein: CASSLASPQEQYF.

This clonotype was seen many times. CDR3 region: CASSLRGGGYTF. The CDR3 bases are TGTGCCAGCAGCTTACGGGGTGGTGGCTACACCTTC. The chain has TRBV5-6 and TRBJ1-2; D remains unclear. Germline values: CDR1 SGHDT, CDR2 YYEEEE. Trimming cost V 2 bases and J 7 bases, with 9 bases left between them. CDR3 size: 12 residues.

There are many counts of this clonotype. The rearrangement uses TRBV10-3 and TRBJ1-1; D gene unclear. The CDR3 has 14 amino acids. Germline loops: CDR1 ENHRY, CDR2 SYGVKD. Trimming removed 3 bases at V and 0 bases at J, with 8 bases between. The CDR3 DNA sequence: TGTGCCATCAGTGATAGGAGCATGAACACTGAAGCTTTCTTT. Amino acid sequence: CAISDRSMNTEAFF.

This clonotype has ten or more counts. The chain couples TRBV5-1 to TRBJ1-4; no clear D. The CDR3 has 13 amino acids. Germline loops: CDR1 SGHRS, CDR2 YFSETQ. V was trimmed by 4 bases and J by 5 bases, leaving 9 bases between them. CDR3 residues: CASSTWGNEKLFF. The CDR3 nucleotides read TGCGCCAGCAGCACATGGGGAAATGAAAAACTGTTTTTT. The complete variable domain, with remaining parts taken from reference TRBV5-1 and TRBJ1-4, reads KAGVTQTPRYLIKTRGQQVTLSCSPISGHRSVSWYQQTPGQGLQFLFEYFSETQRNKGNFPGRFSGRQFSNSRSEMNVSTLELGDSALYLCASSTWGNEKLFFGSGTQLSVL.

This clonotype was counted at least ten times. This chain uses TRBV11-1 with TRBJ2-6, with D possibly being TRBD1 (6 bases). From germline, CDR1 is SGHAT and CDR2 FQDESV (reference sequence). Trimming cost V 2 bases and J 2 bases, with 7 bases left between them. The CDR3 loop spans 15 amino acids. The CDR3 nucleotides are TGTGCCAGCAGCTTATCAGGGGCTGGGGCCAACGTCCTGACTTTC. This sequence encodes CASSLSGAGANVLTF.

This clonotype was found many times. This rearrangement joins TRBV20-1 to TRBJ2-1; TRBD2 matches 8 bases. The trim removed 8 bases at V and 8 bases at J, leaving 14 bases unmatched. CDR1 and CDR2 (germline): DFQATT, SNEGSKA (reference sequence). CDR3 length equals 14 residues. The CDR3 region is CSQKYSGTRYEQFF. In nucleotides, the CDR3 is TGCAGTCAAAAATACTCCGGGACTAGGTATGAGCAGTTCTTC.

This clonotype was recorded many times. The chain carries TRBV20-1 and TRBJ1-3; tentatively, D is TRBD1 (6 bases). Trimming pared 6 bases from V and 0 bases from J, leaving 12 bases between. CDR1 is DFQATT, CDR2 SNEGSKA, per germline (reference sequence). The CDR3 is 14 residues long. CDR3 nucleotides: TGCAGTGCCGTAGGACAGAACTCTGGAAACACCATATATTTT. This encodes CSAVGQNSGNTIYF.

This clonotype appeared many times. The CDR3 coding sequence is TGTGCCAGCAGCCAAGACCCAGGGTCCTACGAGCAGTACTTC. Protein product: CASSQDPGSYEQYF. This sequence joins TRBV3-1 and TRBJ2-7; D perhaps matches TRBD1 (5 bases). The CDR3 is 14 amino acids. V was clipped by 0 bases and J by 1 base, with 7 bases between them. Germline V gene sequence: CDR1 LGHDT, CDR2 YNNKEL (reference sequence).

This clonotype was observed at least ten times. V and J are TRBV5-5 and TRBJ2-5, with no clear D. The CDR3 has 15 amino acids. The V end was cut by 4 bases, the J end by 6 bases, with 19 bases between. In germline, CDR1 is SGHKS, CDR2 YYEKEE (reference sequence). CDR3 in DNA: TGTGCCAGCAGCGCCGATATAGGAGCAGGAAAGACCCAGTACTTC. This encodes CASSADIGAGKTQYF.

At least ten counts were recorded for this clonotype. The J gene is TRBJ1-2, the V gene TRBV27, with TRBD1 matching over 9 bases. The CDR3 is made up of 13 amino acids. V shed 6 bases and J 8 bases; nucleotides not matched to a gene: 7. Per the germline V gene, CDR1 is MNHEY and CDR2 is SMNVEV (reference sequence). The DNA for the CDR3 is TGTGCCAGCAGCACAGGGGGCCCACTCGGCTACACCTTC. This translates into CASSTGGPLGYTF.

This clonotype was seen repeatedly, ten times or more. J is TRBJ2-7 and V is TRBV20-1; TRBD1 matches at 8 bases. Germline loops: CDR1 DFQATT, CDR2 SNEGSKA (reference sequence). The CDR3 has 14 amino acids. Germline trimming cut 0 bases from V and 4 bases from J; bases unmatched to any gene: 5. CDR3 residues: CSARDQGATYEQYF. The CDR3 DNA is TGCAGTGCTAGAGATCAGGGGGCGACTTACGAGCAGTACTTC.

There are many counts of this clonotype. This chain links TRBV7-2 with TRBJ2-2; 14 bases match TRBD2. CDR1 is SGHTA, CDR2 FQGNSA, per germline. This CDR3 has 18 amino acids. V shed 4 bases and J 5 bases; nucleotides not matched to a gene: 9. CDR3 DNA sequence: TGTGCCAGCAGCTACACCCCGACTAGCGGGGGGGCTACCGGGGAGCTGTTTTTT. Translated: CASSYTPTSGGATGELFF. Filled out from reference TRBV7-2 and TRBJ2-2, the complete variable domain reads GAGVSQSPSNKVTEKGKDVELRCDPISGHTALYWYRQSLGQGLEFLIYFQGNSAPDKSGLPSDRFSAERTGGSVSTLTIQRTQQEDSAVYLCASSYTPTSGGATGELFFGEGSRLTVL.

This clonotype was recorded many times. The CDR3 loop reads CSARGVSGANVLTF. In DNA, the CDR3 is TGCAGTGCTAGGGGGGTATCGGGGGCCAACGTCCTGACTTTC. V and J are TRBV20-1 and TRBJ2-6, with D perhaps being TRBD1 or TRBD2 (5 bases each). The CDR3 runs to 14 residues. Trimming left V 3 bases short and J 4 bases short, with 10 bases between. Germline CDR1 and CDR2: DFQATT and SNEGSKA (reference sequence).

About this clonotype itself: Mismatch with germline at one junction end may stem from a read error. The rearrangement joins TRBV10-3 to TRBJ2-3, with TRBD2 matching over 8 bases. Germline V gene lookup returns CDR1 ENHRY and CDR2 SYGVKD. There are 18 residues in the CDR3. The CDR3 bases are TGTTCCATCAGTGAGTCGACATTGAGCGGGGGATTCACAGATACGCAGTATTTT. It translates to CSISESTLSGGFTDTQYF.

This clonotype was seen at least ten times. This chain joins TRBV12-3 or TRBV12-4 and TRBJ2-5, with 11 bases aligning to TRBD2. Germline trimming cut 4 bases from V and 2 bases from J; bases unmatched to any gene: 6. The CDR3 contains 16 residues. The CDR3 region has the DNA TGTGCCAGCAGTTCCTTCCGACTAGCGGGGCAAGAGACCCAGTACTTC. It yields the protein CASSSFRLAGQETQYF.

This clonotype was counted many times. The chain links TRBV29-1 to TRBJ1-4; the D gene is possibly TRBD1 (6 bases). Germline assignment: CDR1 SQVTM and CDR2 ANQGSEA. The V end was cut by 5 bases, the J end by 4 bases, with 11 bases between. CDR3 length equals 13 residues. CDR3 in DNA: TGCAGCGTTTGGGGGCCCCTTAATGAAAAACTGTTTTTT. This sequence encodes CSVWGPLNEKLFF. Drawing the rest from reference TRBV29-1 and TRBJ1-4, the complete variable domain is SAVISQKPSRDICQRGTSLTIQCQVDSQVTMMFWYRQQPGQSLTLIATANQGSEATYESGFVIDKFPISRPNLTFSTLTVSNMSPEDSSIYLCSVWGPLNEKLFFGSGTQLSVL.

At least ten counts were recorded for this clonotype. J is TRBJ2-2 and V is TRBV5-1; 8 nucleotides line up with TRBD1. Per the germline V gene, CDR1 is SGHRS and CDR2 is YFSETQ. This CDR3 contains 15 residues. Trimming took 4 bases from V and 8 from J; bases not matched to a gene: 10. CDR3 sequence reads: CASSRGQGLAGELFF. CDR3 sequence (DNA): TGCGCCAGCAGCCGCGGACAGGGCCTTGCGGGGGAGCTGTTTTTT.

This clonotype was counted many times. The genes are TRBV20-1 and TRBJ1-1; no firm D call. Trimming took off 1 base at V and 8 bases at J, with 14 bases between the two ends. The CDR3 runs 13 residues. CDR1 DFQATT and CDR2 SNEGSKA come from the germline V gene (reference sequence). The CDR3 nucleotides read TGCAGTGCTAGAGTATCTTACATACCCGAAGCTTTCTTT. Encoded protein: CSARVSYIPEAFF.

This clonotype came up many times. V usage is TRBV5-1 and J usage is TRBJ1-2; D unresolved. V was shortened by 4 bases and J by 7 bases, with 11 bases between the two germline ends. The CDR3 runs to 12 residues. Germline V lookup: CDR1 SGHRS, CDR2 YFSETQ. As DNA, the CDR3 is TGCGCCAGCAGCCTCTCTCACTTTGGCTACACCTTC. Encoded protein: CASSLSHFGYTF. The whole variable domain, remainder taken from reference TRBV5-1 and TRBJ1-2, is KAGVTQTPRYLIKTRGQQVTLSCSPISGHRSVSWYQQTPGQGLQFLFEYFSETQRNKGNFPGRFSGRQFSNSRSEMNVSTLELGDSALYLCASSLSHFGYTFGSGTRLTVV.

The sample holds many counts of this clonotype. This sequence joins TRBV5-6 and TRBJ2-5; D unresolved. This CDR3 has 14 amino acids. With 1 base removed from V and 4 bases from J, the gap between germline ends came to 11 bases. Per the germline V gene, CDR1 is SGHDT and CDR2 is YYEEEE. CDR3 sequence (DNA): TGTGCCAGCAGCTTGTTGTACGGCGGAGAGACCCAGTACTTC. Amino acids: CASSLLYGGETQYF.